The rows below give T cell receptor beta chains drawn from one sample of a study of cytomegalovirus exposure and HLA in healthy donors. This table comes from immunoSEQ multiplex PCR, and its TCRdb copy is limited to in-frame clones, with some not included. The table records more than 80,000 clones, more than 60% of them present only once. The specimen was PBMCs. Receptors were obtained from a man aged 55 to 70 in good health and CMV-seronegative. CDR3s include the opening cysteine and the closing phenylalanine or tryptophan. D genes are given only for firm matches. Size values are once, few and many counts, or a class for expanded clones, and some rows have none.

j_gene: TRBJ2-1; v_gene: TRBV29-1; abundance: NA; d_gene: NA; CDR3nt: TGCAGCGTTGGGCAGGCACGGGAGCAGTTCTTC; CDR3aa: CSVGQAREQFF
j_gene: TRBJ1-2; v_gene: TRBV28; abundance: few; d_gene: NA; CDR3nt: TGTGCCAGCAGTTTTTCCGACAGGCCCTCGGGGGGCTACACCTTC; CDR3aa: CASSFSDRPSGGYTF
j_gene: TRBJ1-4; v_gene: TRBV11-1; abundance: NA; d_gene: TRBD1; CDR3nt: TGTGCCAGCAGCCATCCGGGACAGGGAGGTGAAAAACTGTTTTTT; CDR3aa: CASSHPGQGGEKLFF
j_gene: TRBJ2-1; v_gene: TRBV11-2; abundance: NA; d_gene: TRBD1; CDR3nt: TGTGCCAGCAGCTCCGGGACAGGGGGGTCCTACAATGAGCAGTTCTTC; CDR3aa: CASSSGTGGSYNEQFF
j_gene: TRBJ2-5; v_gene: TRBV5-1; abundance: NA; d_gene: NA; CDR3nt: TGCGCCAGCAGCTCACAAGGAGAAGAGACCCAGTACTTC; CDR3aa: CASSSQGEETQYF
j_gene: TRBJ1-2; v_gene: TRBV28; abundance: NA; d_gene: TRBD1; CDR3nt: TGTGCCAGCAGCACGACCGGGGACAGTAACTATGGCTACACCTTC; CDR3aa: CASSTTGDSNYGYTF
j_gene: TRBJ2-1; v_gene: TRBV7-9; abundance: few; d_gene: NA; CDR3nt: TGTGCCAGCAGCCAGGGGAATGAGCAGTTCTTC; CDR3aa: CASSQGNEQFF
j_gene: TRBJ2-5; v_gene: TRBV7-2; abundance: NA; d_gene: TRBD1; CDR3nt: TGTGCCAGCAGCCAGGGACAGGGGGCAGAGACCCAGTACTTC; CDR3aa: CASSQGQGAETQYF
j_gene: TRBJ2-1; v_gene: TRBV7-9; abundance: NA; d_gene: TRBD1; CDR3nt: TGTGCCAGCAGCTTAGGACAGGGGGGGTACAATGAGCAGTTCTTC; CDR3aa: CASSLGQGGYNEQFF
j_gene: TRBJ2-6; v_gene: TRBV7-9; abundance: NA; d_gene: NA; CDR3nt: TGTGCCAGCAGCTTAGGGTCCCGAAGGGGCGCTGGGGCCAACGTCCTGACTTTC; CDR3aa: CASSLGSRRGAGANVLTF
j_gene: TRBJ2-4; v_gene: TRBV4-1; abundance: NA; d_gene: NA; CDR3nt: TGCGCCAGCAGCTTCAGGGTGGCCAAAAACATTCAGTACTTC; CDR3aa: CASSFRVAKNIQYF
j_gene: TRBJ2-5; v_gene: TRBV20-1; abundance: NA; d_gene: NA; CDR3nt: TGCAGTGCTAGCCTACAGACGACCCAGTACTTC; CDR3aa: CSASLQTTQYF
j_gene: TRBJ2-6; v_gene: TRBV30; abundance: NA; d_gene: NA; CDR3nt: TGTGCCTGGAGTGTAGAATTAACAGCGGATTTAAGGGGGGCCAACGTCCTGACTTTC; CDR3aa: CAWSVELTADLRGANVLTF
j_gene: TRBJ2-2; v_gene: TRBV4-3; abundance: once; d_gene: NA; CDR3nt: TGCGCCAGCAGCCAATTACAGGGATCCGGGGAGCTGTTTTTT; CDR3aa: CASSQLQGSGELFF
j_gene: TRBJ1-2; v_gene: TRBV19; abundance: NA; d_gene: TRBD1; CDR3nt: TGTGCCAGTAGTATACTAGACAGGGGGCATGGTGGCTACACCTTC; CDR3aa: CASSILDRGHGGYTF
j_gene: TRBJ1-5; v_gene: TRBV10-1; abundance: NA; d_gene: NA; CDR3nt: TGCGCCGGCTCTTACACCGGGACAAACAGCAATCAGCCCCAGCATTTT; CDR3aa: CAGSYTGTNSNQPQHF
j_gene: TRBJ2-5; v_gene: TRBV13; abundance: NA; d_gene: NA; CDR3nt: TGTGCCAGCAGCTTCCCCGGTAGCCAAGAGACCCAGTACTTC; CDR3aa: CASSFPGSQETQYF
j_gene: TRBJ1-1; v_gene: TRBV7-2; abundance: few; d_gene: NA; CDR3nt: TGTGCCAGCAGCGGACAGAGGAACACTGAAGCTTTCTTT; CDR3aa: CASSGQRNTEAFF
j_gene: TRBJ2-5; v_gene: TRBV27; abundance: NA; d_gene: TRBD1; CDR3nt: TGTGCCAGCACTAAGTTTGGTGGGACAGGGAAAGAGACCCAGTACTTC; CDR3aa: CASTKFGGTGKETQYF
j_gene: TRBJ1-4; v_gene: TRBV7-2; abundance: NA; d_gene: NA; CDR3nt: TGTGCCAGCAGCTTAGTTTCGGGTGCTAATGAAAAACTGTTTTTT; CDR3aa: CASSLVSGANEKLFF
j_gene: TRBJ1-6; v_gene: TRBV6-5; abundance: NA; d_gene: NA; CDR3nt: TGTGCCAGCAGTTACTCGGACAGCTCCTATAATTCCCCCCTCCACTTT; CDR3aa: CASSYSDSSYNSPLHF
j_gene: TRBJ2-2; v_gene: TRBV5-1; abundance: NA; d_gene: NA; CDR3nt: TGCGCCAGCAGCTTAGACAGGAACACCGGGGAGCTGTTTTTT; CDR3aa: CASSLDRNTGELFF
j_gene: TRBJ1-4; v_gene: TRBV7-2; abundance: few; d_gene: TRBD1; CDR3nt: TGTGCCAGCAGCTCAGGACAGGGTGGGGAAAAACTGTTTTTT; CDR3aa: CASSSGQGGEKLFF
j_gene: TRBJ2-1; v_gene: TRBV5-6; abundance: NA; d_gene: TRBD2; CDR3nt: TGTGCCAGCAGCATCACTAGCGGGGCTTGGGGGGAGCAGTTCTTC; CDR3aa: CASSITSGAWGEQFF
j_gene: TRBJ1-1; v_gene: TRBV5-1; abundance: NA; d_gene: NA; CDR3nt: TGCGCCAGCAGCTTGGATGACAGCTCTGAAGCTTTCTTT; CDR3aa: CASSLDDSSEAFF
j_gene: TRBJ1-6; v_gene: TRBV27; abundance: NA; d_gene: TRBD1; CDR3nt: TGTGCCAGCAGTTTACAGGGGGTTTTATCACCCCTCCACTTT; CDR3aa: CASSLQGVLSPLHF
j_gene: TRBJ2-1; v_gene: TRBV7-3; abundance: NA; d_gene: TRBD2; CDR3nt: TGTGCCAGCAGCTCGGGTGGGGGGGGAAATGAGCAGTTCTTC; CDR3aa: CASSSGGGGNEQFF
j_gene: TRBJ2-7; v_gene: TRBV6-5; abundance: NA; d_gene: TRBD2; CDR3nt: TGTGCCAGCAGTTGGGGACGACTAGCTACCTACGAGCAGTACTTC; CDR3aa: CASSWGRLATYEQYF
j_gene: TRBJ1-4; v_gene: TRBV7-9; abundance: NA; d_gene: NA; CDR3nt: TGTGCCAGCAGTTTGAGGGGGACTAATGAAAAACTGTTTTTT; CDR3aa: CASSLRGTNEKLFF
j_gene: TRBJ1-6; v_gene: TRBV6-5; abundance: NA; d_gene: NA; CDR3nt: TGTGCCAGCAGCCTCGGACAGTATAATTCACCCCTCCACTTT; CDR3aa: CASSLGQYNSPLHF
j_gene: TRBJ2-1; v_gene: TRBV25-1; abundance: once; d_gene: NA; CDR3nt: TGTGCCAGCAGTGAACGACAGGCCTACAATGAGCAGTTCTTC; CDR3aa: CASSERQAYNEQFF
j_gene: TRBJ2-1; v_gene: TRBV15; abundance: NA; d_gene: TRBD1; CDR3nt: TGTGCCACCAGCACCTGGGACAGAAGATCTAACAATGAGCAGTTCTTC; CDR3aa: CATSTWDRRSNNEQFF
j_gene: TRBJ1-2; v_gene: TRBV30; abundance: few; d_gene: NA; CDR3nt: TGTGCCTGGAGTGTAGGGGGTGGCTACACCTTC; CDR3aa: CAWSVGGGYTF
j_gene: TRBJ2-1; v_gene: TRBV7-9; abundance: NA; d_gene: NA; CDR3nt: TGTGCCAGCAGCTTAATAAGCAGCGGTGAGCAGTTCTTC; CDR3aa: CASSLISSGEQFF
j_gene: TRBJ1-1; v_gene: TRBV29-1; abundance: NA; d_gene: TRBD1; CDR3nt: TGCAGCGCCAGGGGGCTCACTGAAGCTTTCTTT; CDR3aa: CSARGLTEAFF
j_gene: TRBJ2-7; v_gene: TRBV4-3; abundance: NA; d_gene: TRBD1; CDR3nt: TGCGCCAGCAGCCAAGGACAGGGTATGCACGAGCAGTACTTC; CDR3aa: CASSQGQGMHEQYF
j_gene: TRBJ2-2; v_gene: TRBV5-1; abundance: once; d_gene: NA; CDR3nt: TGCGCCAGCAGCTTGGCCGGGGGGCGCGGTACCGGGGAGCTGTTTTTT; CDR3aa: CASSLAGGRGTGELFF
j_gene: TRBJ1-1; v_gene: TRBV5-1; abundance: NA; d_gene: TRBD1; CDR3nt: TGCGCCAGCAGCTTGGGGGACAGGGACACTGAAGCTTTCTTT; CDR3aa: CASSLGDRDTEAFF
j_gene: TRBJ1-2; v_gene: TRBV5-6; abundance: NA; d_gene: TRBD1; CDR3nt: TGTGCCTCTAGGACAGGAGTGTTTATGGACTATGGCTACACCTTC; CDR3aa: CASRTGVFMDYGYTF
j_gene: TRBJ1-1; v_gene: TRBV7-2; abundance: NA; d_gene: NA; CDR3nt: TGTGCCAGCAGCTTAGCCGGCGGAAACACTGAAGCTTTCTTT; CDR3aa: CASSLAGGNTEAFF
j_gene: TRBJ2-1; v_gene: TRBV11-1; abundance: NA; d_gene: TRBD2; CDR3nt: TGTGCCAGTCACCGAGGTCGCGGGGGGGAAGGTAGTGAGCAGTTCTTC; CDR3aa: CASHRGRGGEGSEQFF
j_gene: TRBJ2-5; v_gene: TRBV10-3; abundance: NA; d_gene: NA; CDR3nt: TGTGCCATCAGCACTATCGCTCGGACCCAGTACTTC; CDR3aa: CAISTIARTQYF
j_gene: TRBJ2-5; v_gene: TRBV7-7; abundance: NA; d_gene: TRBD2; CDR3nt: TGTGCCAGCAGCTCCAGCGGGGGGTTCCAAGAGACCCAGTACTTC; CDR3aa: CASSSSGGFQETQYF
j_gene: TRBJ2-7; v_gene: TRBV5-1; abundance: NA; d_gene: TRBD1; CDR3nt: TGCGCCAGCAGCCGGGACAGGGAAGTCTACGAGCAGTACTTC; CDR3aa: CASSRDREVYEQYF